These 18 T cell receptor beta chains were all obtained from the same sample, sequenced in a study of glioma-infiltrating T cells after dendritic cell vaccination (dated by TCRdb to the mid-2010s). Sample time point, as interpreted from the label and publication: after dendritic cell vaccination, including at tumor progression/relapse. The library was generated by the immunoSEQ multiplex PCR assay. As stored in TCRdb, this immuneACCESS dataset retains in-frame rearrangements with V and J assigned. A fraction of the clones does not appear; measured against another copy, unresolved V genes explain less than half of the discrepancy, and the remainder lacks a known reason. This sample is represented by over 75,000 clones; more than 80% of them were singletons. The ten largest clonotypes hold roughly 2.1% of the sample. The material sequenced was blood, taken after dendritic cell vaccination. The receptors stem from a human donor with glioblastoma.

The V call is TRBV27, the J call TRBJ2-5, with 9 bases that match TRBD1. Germline assignment: CDR1 MNHEY and CDR2 SMNVEV (reference sequence). With V trimmed by 4 bases and J by 6 bases, 9 bases remained unmatched. This CDR3 has 15 residues. The CDR3 here is CASSYTGTGSKTQYF. The CDR3 coding sequence is TGTGCCAGCAGTTACACCGGGACAGGGAGTAAGACCCAGTACTTC.

The chain combines TRBV11-2 with TRBJ2-1; 16 nucleotides agree with TRBD2. Trimming at V came to 4 bases and at J to 9 bases, leaving 6 bases not matched to a gene. The CDR3 consists of 16 residues. The V gene's germline CDR1 is SGHAT and CDR2 FQNNGV. CDR3 sequence: CASSSAGTSGRGEQFF. CDR3 sequence (DNA): TGTGCCAGCAGCTCGGCCGGGACTAGCGGGAGGGGTGAGCAGTTCTTC.

The rearrangement links TRBV7-9 to TRBJ1-2, with D uncertain. V lost 2 bases to trimming and J lost 9 bases, with 7 bases between them. The germline V gene has CDR1 SEHNR and CDR2 FQNEAQ (reference sequence). The length of the CDR3 is 11 residues. The CDR3 DNA sequence: TGTGCCAGCAGCTTACAGGTGCGCTACACCTTC. It specifies CASSLQVRYTF.

J is TRBJ2-7 and V is TRBV6-6; the D gene is possibly TRBD2 (6 bases). V lost 0 bases and J lost 0, with 6 bases in between. The CDR3 sequence is 14 residues long. Germline V gene sequence: CDR1 MNHNY, CDR2 SVGAGI (reference sequence). CDR3: CASSYSTSSYEQYV. The CDR3 coding sequence is TGTGCCAGCAGTTACTCGACTAGCTCCTACGAGCAGTACGTC.

The chain carries TRBV5-1 and TRBJ2-1, with a tentative D call TRBD2 (5 bases). CDR3 size: 15 residues. Germline lookup yields CDR1 SGHRS and CDR2 YFSETQ. V lost 7 bases, J lost 0 bases, and 14 bases lay in between. This chain's CDR3 is CASDTGSFSYNEQFF. CDR3 in DNA: TGCGCCAGCGACACGGGATCCTTCTCCTACAATGAGCAGTTCTTC.

This clone was picked up a small number of times. The J gene is TRBJ1-1, the V gene TRBV5-4; no firm D call. With 7 bases removed from V and 5 bases from J, the gap between germline ends came to 12 bases. The CDR3 loop spans 12 amino acids. Germline CDR1 and CDR2: SGHNT and YYREEE (reference sequence). CDR3 residues: CASAPAGTEAFF. The CDR3 DNA is TGTGCCAGCGCCCCGGCAGGTACTGAAGCTTTCTTT.

To note about this clone: The same CDR3 arises from other DNA sequences in this sample as well. The chain carries TRBV19 and TRBJ2-1; 13 nucleotides align to TRBD2. This CDR3 is 14 amino acids long. Per germline, CDR1 LNHDA and CDR2 SQIVND (reference sequence). V shed 6 bases, J shed 9 bases, and the junction held 5 bases outside the gene matches. The CDR3 here is CASRLGLAGAEQFF. CDR3 bases: TGTGCCAGTAGGCTAGGACTAGCGGGGGCTGAGCAGTTCTTC. The full variable domain, completed using reference TRBV19 and TRBJ2-1, is DGGITQSPKYLFRKEGQNVTLSCEQNLNHDAMYWYRQDPGQGLRLIYYSQIVNDFQKGDIAEGYSVSREKKESFPLTVTSAQKNPTAFYLCASRLGLAGAEQFFGPGTRLTVL.

V usage is TRBV6-1 and J usage is TRBJ1-1; 9 nucleotides match TRBD1. Looked up from germline, CDR1 is MNHNS and CDR2 is SASEGT. This CDR3 has 14 amino acids. Trimming at V came to 2 bases and at J to 10 bases, leaving 8 bases not matched to a gene. CDR3 sequence reads: CASSETQGAWGAFF. CDR3 sequence (DNA): TGTGCCAGCAGTGAAACACAGGGGGCGTGGGGAGCTTTCTTT.

The chain couples TRBV19 to TRBJ1-4; the match to TRBD1 covers 7 bases. This CDR3 is built from 16 residues. The V and J ends lost 5 bases and 7 bases, in that order; junction bases with no gene match: 13. Germline CDR1 LNHDA, CDR2 SQIVND (reference sequence). CDR3 protein: CASSLGATGAGEKLFF. As DNA, the CDR3 is TGTGCCAGTAGTCTCGGGGCAACAGGGGCGGGTGAAAAACTGTTTTTT.

The V gene is TRBV29-1, the J gene TRBJ1-1; maybe TRBD1 (6 bases). The V end was cut by 6 bases, the J end by 4 bases, with 12 bases between. This CDR3 has 12 amino acids. From germline, CDR1 is SQVTM and CDR2 ANQGSEA. The CDR3 protein is CSVGGGITEAFF. The CDR3 coding sequence is TGCAGCGTAGGGGGGGGAATCACTGAAGCTTTCTTT.

CDR3 nucleotide sequence: TGTGCCAGCAGTAAAGGGACAGGGGGAACCTACGAGCAGTACGTC. Residues: CASSKGTGGTYEQYV. V and J are TRBV2 and TRBJ2-7, with 11 bases identical to TRBD1. V gave up 5 bases and J gave up 2 bases; unmatched junction bases: 5. Germline-derived CDR1 and CDR2 are SNHLY and FYNNEI. CDR3 length equals 15 residues.

The genes are TRBV30 and TRBJ1-5; no clear D gene. Germline V gives CDR1 GTSNPN, CDR2 SVGIG (reference sequence). V gave up 0 bases and J gave up 1 base, with 10 bases separating them. This CDR3 is 15 amino acids long. The CDR3 DNA reads TGTGCCTGGAGTGTACGAGGGATCAGCAATCAGCCCCAGCATTTT. Protein product: CAWSVRGISNQPQHF.

This rearrangement joins TRBV10-3 to TRBJ1-2, with D hard to call. CDR1 and CDR2 (germline): ENHRY, SYGVKD. V lost 0 bases to trimming and J lost 1 base, with 15 bases between them. The CDR3 spans 17 residues. In nucleotides, the CDR3 is TGTGCCATCAGTGAGTCGATGGGGAGGGATTATAACTATGGCTACACCTTC. Its translation: CAISESMGRDYNYGYTF.

The chain uses TRBV15 and TRBJ2-7; TRBD1 matches at 8 bases. The V gene's germline CDR1 is LNHNV and CDR2 YYDKDF (reference sequence). This CDR3 region has 12 residues. The CDR3 is CATSVRTGSKHV. CDR3 DNA sequence: TGTGCCACCAGCGTAAGGACAGGGTCCAAGCACGTC.

The gene calls are TRBV11-2 and TRBJ2-3; TRBD2 matches at 10 bases. V dropped 5 bases and J dropped 6; count of bases not matched to a gene: 8. CDR1 SGHAT and CDR2 FQNNGV come from the germline V gene. The CDR3 length is 15 residues. The CDR3 DNA reads TGTGCCAGCAGCCCCAGCCTAGCGGGAGCCGATACGCAGTATTTT. Translated: CASSPSLAGADTQYF.

This chain links TRBV23-1 with TRBJ1-5; D possibly corresponds to TRBD1 (5 bases). TRBV23-1 is an open reading frame whose function is uncertain. CDR3 length: 15 residues. V lost 3 bases and J lost 3, with 12 bases in between. The CDR3, as DNA: TGCGCCAGCAGTCAGAGGGAGGGGAACAATCAGCCCCAGCATTTT. It codes for CASSQREGNNQPQHF.

The genes are TRBV5-4 and TRBJ1-3; D might be TRBD1 (6 bases). CDR1 and CDR2 from the germline V gene are SGHNT and YYREEE (reference sequence). The CDR3 is 14 residues long. The V gene lost 7 bases and the J gene lost 1 base, with 12 bases spanning the gap. This CDR3 reads CASYGQSSGNTIYF. CDR3 in DNA: TGTGCCAGCTATGGACAGTCTTCTGGAAACACCATATATTTT.

The rearrangement joins TRBV7-6 to TRBJ2-3; perhaps TRBD2 as D (5 bases). V was pared by 2 bases and J by 3 bases, with 15 bases between. The CDR3 covers 16 residues. Germline V lookup: CDR1 SGHVS, CDR2 FNYEAQ. The CDR3 loop is CASSLFGVRGTDTQYF. CDR3 in DNA: TGTGCCAGCAGCTTATTCGGGGTGCGTGGGACAGATACGCAGTATTTT.